This TCR beta chain was sequenced for a study of shared clonotypes between healthy human individuals. Study summary: With ages of 18 to 49, the donors were two women and three men. Study-level findings and limits: At large depth, rarefaction still showed sorted-subset sequencing to be incomplete. Owing to a small donor count, the genetic and exposure-history diversity represented was limited.

The healthy adult donors were HIV-negative and reported no recent acute infections or vaccinations. Germline V gene data show CDR1 as ENHRY and CDR2 as SYGVKD. The CDR3 has 14 residues. V gave up 2 bases and J gave up 3 bases; unmatched junction bases: 2. The data were produced by immunoSEQ multiplex PCR, yet TCRdb's version contains in-frame clones alone and is incomplete. The sample has 2 million to 2.5 million clones, more than 90% seen once. A word on this clone: What it recognizes is unknown. The same CDR3 can be traced to other DNA sequences in this sample.

The chain recombines TRBV10-3 with TRBJ2-3; 7 bases are a match to TRBD2. This receptor was taken from a man younger than 30 in good health. Sequenced sample: naive CD4+ T cells sorted from blood. The subset is: CD45RA+ positively selected. The DNA for the CDR3 is TGTGCCATCAGTGAGCGGGGGGATACAGATACGCAGTATTTT. Translating gives CAISERGDTDTQYF.